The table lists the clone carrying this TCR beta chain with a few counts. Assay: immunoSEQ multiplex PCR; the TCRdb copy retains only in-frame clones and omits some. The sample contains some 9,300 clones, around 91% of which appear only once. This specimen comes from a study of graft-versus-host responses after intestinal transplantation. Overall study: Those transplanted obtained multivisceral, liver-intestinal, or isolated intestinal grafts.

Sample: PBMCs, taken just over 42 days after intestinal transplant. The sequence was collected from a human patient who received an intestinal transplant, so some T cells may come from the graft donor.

The CDR3 loop reads CASSMDRGLGGELFF. For the CDR3, the DNA is TGTGCCAGCAGCATGGACAGGGGGCTTGGCGGGGAGCTGTTTTTT. This chain joins TRBV11-2 and TRBJ2-2; 11 positions match TRBD1. Unmatched junction bases numbered 6, after V lost 5 bases and J lost 7 bases. CDR1 and CDR2 (germline): SGHAT, FQNNGV. This CDR3 spans 15 amino acids.